The next 14 T cell receptor beta chains were all read from a single sample in a study of shared clonotypes between healthy human individuals. TCRdb's copy holds only in-frame clones and misses some; the assay was immunoSEQ multiplex PCR. This table has some 1 million clones, under 80% appearing once. The specimen was memory CD4+ T cells sorted from blood. The sample's subset: CD45RA-negative fraction. These receptors were collected from a man younger than 35 in good health.

The chain recombines TRBV29-1 with TRBJ2-2; TRBD2 agrees at 11 bases. V gave up 6 bases and J gave up 4 bases; unmatched junction bases: 1. Germline lookup yields CDR1 SQVTM and CDR2 ANQGSEA. The CDR3 contains 13 residues. CDR3 nucleotide sequence: TGCAGCGTCACTAGCGGGAGCACCGGGGAGCTGTTTTTT. It encodes CSVTSGSTGELFF.

The gene calls are TRBV11-2 and TRBJ2-7, with 7 bases aligning to TRBD2. Germline V gives CDR1 SGHAT, CDR2 FQNNGV. The junction had 10 bases not matched to a gene; V was cut back by 0 bases and J by 8 bases. This CDR3 is 15 amino acids long. Written as DNA, the CDR3 is TGTGCCAGCAGCTTAGATCTTGGGGGGGGGACTAAGCAGTACTTC. This codes for CASSLDLGGGTKQYF.

The rearrangement joins TRBV6-6 to TRBJ2-5, with D tentatively TRBD1 (6 bases). Trimming removed 6 bases from V and 3 bases from J, with 14 bases in between. The CDR3 runs 14 residues. Germline loops: CDR1 MNHNY, CDR2 SVGAGI (reference sequence). CDR3 in amino acids: CASRDGTSKETQYF. The CDR3 bases are TGTGCCAGCAGGGACGGGACATCTAAAGAGACCCAGTACTTC.

This clone was found once. V and J are TRBV18 and TRBJ2-5, with D perhaps matching TRBD1 (7 bases). CDR3 length equals 13 residues. V lost 6 bases and J lost 2, with 10 bases in between. The germline gives CDR1 KGHSH, CDR2 LQKENI. The CDR3 DNA reads as TGTGCCAGCTCGGGGGGACAGCAAGAGACCCAGTACTTC. Its translation: CASSGGQQETQYF.

This clone showed up many times. The rearrangement joins TRBV5-4 to TRBJ2-2, with unresolved D. Germline V lookup: CDR1 SGHNT, CDR2 YYREEE (reference sequence). The CDR3 has 14 amino acids. V was shortened by 2 bases and J by 4 bases, with 9 bases between the two germline ends. The CDR3: CASSFGTTTGELFF. CDR3 coding DNA: TGTGCCAGCAGCTTTGGTACTACCACCGGGGAGCTGTTTTTT. Filled out from reference TRBV5-4 and TRBJ2-2, the complete variable domain reads ETGVTQSPTHLIKTRGQQVTLRCSSQSGHNTVSWYQQALGQGPQFIFQYYREEENGRGNFPPRFSGLQFPNYSSELNVNALELDDSALYLCASSFGTTTGELFFGEGSRLTVL.

Here the CDR3 DNA reads TGTGCCTGGAGTCGGGGACAGGGGGCTTACGAGCAGTACTTC. Amino acid sequence: CAWSRGQGAYEQYF. This rearrangement joins TRBV30 to TRBJ2-5, with 12 positions matching TRBD1. The DNA end lines up better with TRBJ2-7; the J call may be wrong. Germline V CDR1 and CDR2: GTSNPN, SVGIG (reference sequence). The CDR3 loop spans 14 amino acids.

V gene TRBV14 combines with J gene TRBJ1-2; TRBD1 agrees at 7 bases. The CDR3 length is 16 residues. V gave up 5 bases and J gave up 4 bases; unmatched junction bases: 13. In germline, CDR1 is SGHDN, CDR2 FVKESK. The CDR3 reads CASSAGQEGFSYGYTF. Written as DNA, the CDR3 is TGTGCCAGCAGCGCTGGACAGGAGGGATTTTCCTATGGCTACACCTTC.

This clone was seen once. The V and J genes are TRBV11-2 and TRBJ2-7, with TRBD2 matching over 12 bases. Trimming removed 0 bases from V and 7 bases from J; junction bases left unmatched: 4. Germline CDR1 is SGHAT and CDR2 is FQNNGV. The CDR3 has 15 residues. In DNA, the CDR3 is TGTGCCAGCAGCTTAGATGGACTAGCGGGGCGGGAGCAGTACTTC. It codes for CASSLDGLAGREQYF. The full variable domain, in which reference TRBV11-2 and TRBJ2-7 provide the parts outside the CDR3, is EAGVAQSPRYKIIEKRQSVAFWCNPISGHATLYWYQQILGQGPKLLIQFQNNGVVDDSQLPKDRFSAERLKGVDSTLKIQPAKLEDSAVYLCASSLDGLAGREQYFGPGTRLTVT.

The V and J genes are TRBV7-9 and TRBJ1-2, with TRBD1 as a possible D gene (5 bases). Deletions cut 5 bases from V and 6 bases from J, with 16 bases between. The CDR3 contains 14 residues. Germline V lookup: CDR1 SEHNR, CDR2 FQNEAQ (reference sequence). DNA for the CDR3: TGTGCCAGCAGCGCCGGCACCGGGGGTAATGGCTACACCTTC. It yields the protein CASSAGTGGNGYTF.

The V call is TRBV7-3, the J call TRBJ1-6; D remains unclear. Trimming removed 0 bases at V and 10 bases at J, with 7 bases between. The CDR3 is made up of 13 amino acids. Germline values: CDR1 SGHTA, CDR2 FQGTGA. The CDR3 reads CASSLTVNSPLHF. CDR3 bases: TGTGCCAGCAGCTTAACGGTGAACTCACCCCTCCACTTT.

The chain links TRBV28 to TRBJ2-2; D is uncertain. Germline CDR1 reads MDHEN; CDR2 reads SYDVKM. V was pared by 8 bases and J by 4 bases, with 11 bases between. This CDR3 spans 13 amino acids. CDR3: CASLGQGTGELFF. CDR3 bases: TGTGCCAGCTTGGGCCAAGGCACCGGGGAGCTGTTTTTT.

The chain combines TRBV5-4 with TRBJ1-1; D gene ambiguous. The CDR3 is 13 amino acids. V dropped 4 bases and J dropped 6 bases, with 13 bases sitting between them. Germline-derived CDR1 and CDR2 are SGHNT and YYREEE (reference sequence). The CDR3 here is CASSPTDVAEAFF. The CDR3, as DNA: TGTGCCAGCAGCCCTACAGATGTGGCTGAAGCTTTCTTT.

In nucleotides, the CDR3 is TGCGCCAGCAGCTTGGTTAGACAGGTCACCCTCCTGAACACTGAAGCTTTCTTT. Protein product: CASSLVRQVTLLNTEAFF. This chain joins TRBV5-1 and TRBJ1-1, with D perhaps matching TRBD1 (6 bases). This CDR3 comprises 18 residues. The germline V and J ends were trimmed by 0 bases and 0 bases, with 18 bases remaining between them. Germline V gene data show CDR1 as SGHRS and CDR2 as YFSETQ.

This clone was picked up one time. This chain connects TRBV7-8 to TRBJ1-2, with D possibly matching TRBD1 (5 bases). Germline loops: CDR1 SGHVS, CDR2 FQNEAQ. V was cut by 7 bases and J by 7 bases, with 16 bases left in between. The CDR3 consists of 13 residues. The CDR3 DNA follows: TGTGCCAGCACCAGGATGGGGGTTGGTGGCTACACCTTC. Its protein is CASTRMGVGGYTF. Complete variable domain (other parts from reference TRBV7-8 and TRBJ1-2): GAGVSQSPRYKVAKRGQDVALRCDPISGHVSLFWYQQALGQGPEFLTYFQNEAQLDKSGLPSDRFFAERPEGSVSTLKIQRTQQEDSAVYLCASTRMGVGGYTFGSGTRLTVV.